This TCR beta chain was identified during a study of blood T cell repertoires in COVID-19. Overall study context: Samples representing acute and convalescent COVID-19 were sourced from the United States, Italy and Spain.

Individuals aged 18 to 89 years were recruited from roughly 23 US areas. Categorization into cohorts depended on clinical history that participants reported. Trimming stripped 6 bases from V and 5 bases from J, with 11 bases between. Germline V gene data show CDR1 as MDHEN and CDR2 as SYDVKM. This CDR3 comprises 12 residues. Original processing notes: For nucleated cells, counts were estimated from reference gene primer amplification. Measured with immunoSEQ multiplex PCR; TCRdb has only the in-frame clones, and not every one. V and J calls and clone size are those listed in that table; D and trimming were worked out from the DNA. The table records 150,000 or so clones, roughly 90% of them present only once.

The source material was PBMCs or T cells enriched from blood (not recorded which). This TCR was sampled from a woman aged 25 to 39 with acute COVID-19. The chain is built from TRBV28 and TRBJ2-7; D remains ambiguous. The CDR3 protein is CASSYSLDEQYF. CDR3 coding DNA: TGTGCCAGCAGCTATTCGCTGGACGAGCAGTACTTC.